This paragraph covers one T cell receptor beta chain sequence. This sample is drawn from a study of blood T cell repertoires in COVID-19. Study as a whole: Sample material is recorded as cDNA or gDNA derived from T cells, B-cell-depleted T cells, or PBMCs.

The CDR3 runs 13 residues. Looked up from germline, CDR1 is WNHNN and CDR2 is SYGVQD (reference sequence). The V gene end was trimmed by 8 bases and the J gene end by 7 bases; junction bases not matched to a gene: 8. Assay: immunoSEQ multiplex PCR; the TCRdb copy retains only in-frame clones and omits some. The sample shows over 80,000 clones, over 75% of them seen only once. The sequencing input was peripheral blood. The chain has TRBV10-1 and TRBJ2-3; 8 nucleotides align to TRBD1. The source of this sequence is a man between 65 and 79 years old with acute or convalescent COVID-19. The CDR3 nucleotides read TGCGCCAGCTCCAGACAGGGGTCAAATACGCAGTATTTT. Translation: CASSRQGSNTQYF.